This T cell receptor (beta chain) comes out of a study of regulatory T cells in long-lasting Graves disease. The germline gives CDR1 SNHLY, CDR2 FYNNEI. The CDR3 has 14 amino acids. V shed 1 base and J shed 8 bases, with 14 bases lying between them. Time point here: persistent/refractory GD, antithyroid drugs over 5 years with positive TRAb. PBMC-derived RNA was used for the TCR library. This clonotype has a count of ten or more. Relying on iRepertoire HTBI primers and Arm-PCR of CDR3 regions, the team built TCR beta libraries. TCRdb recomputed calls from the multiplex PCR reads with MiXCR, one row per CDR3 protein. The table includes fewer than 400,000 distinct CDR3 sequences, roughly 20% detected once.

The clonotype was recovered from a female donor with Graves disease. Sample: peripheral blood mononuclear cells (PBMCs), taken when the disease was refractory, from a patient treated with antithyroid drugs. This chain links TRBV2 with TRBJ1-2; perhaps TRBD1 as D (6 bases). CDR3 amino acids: CASSEVRGALGYTF. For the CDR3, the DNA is TGTGCCAGCAGTGAAGTCAGGGGCGCGTTAGGCTACACCTTC.